These T cell receptor beta chains were read from a single sample in a study of cytomegalovirus exposure and HLA in healthy donors. Some clones are missing from TCRdb's copy, which holds only in-frame ones; the method was immunoSEQ multiplex PCR. The sample contains 100,000 to 150,000 clones, 70% to 80% of which appear only once. The sample taken for sequencing was PBMCs. These receptors all come from a man in his forties or fifties in good health and CMV-seropositive. Both conserved end residues are part of each CDR3. D genes are given only for firm matches. A row's size may be missing; if present it is once, few, many or a size class.

clone_size | d_call | j_call | v_call | cdr3_aa | cdr3_nt
NA | NA | TRBJ2-7 | TRBV19 | CASSTISYEQYF | TGTGCCAGTAGTACAATCTCCTACGAGCAGTACTTC
NA | NA | TRBJ2-1 | TRBV19 | CATRLGGYNEQFF | TGTGCCACCCGGCTGGGGGGATACAATGAGCAGTTCTTC
once | TRBD1 | TRBJ1-3 | TRBV27 | CASSPEGARPGNTIYF | TGTGCCAGCAGTCCCGAGGGGGCCAGACCTGGAAACACCATATATTTT
NA | TRBD1 | TRBJ1-3 | TRBV19 | CASIQTGTGNTIYF | TGTGCCAGTATCCAGACAGGGACTGGAAACACCATATATTTT
few | TRBD2 | TRBJ2-3 | TRBV11-3 | CASSLVGTKGTQYF | TGTGCCAGCAGCTTAGTAGGGACTAAGGGTACGCAGTATTTT
few | NA | TRBJ1-4 | TRBV15 | CATSRGTDEKLFF | TGTGCCACCAGCAGAGGGACAGATGAAAAACTGTTTTTT
once | TRBD1 | TRBJ2-3 | TRBV9 | CASSVTTGGLGGTQYF | TGTGCCAGCAGCGTTACGACAGGGGGTTTAGGAGGTACGCAGTATTTT
NA | TRBD2 | TRBJ2-1 | TRBV6-4 | CASRETSGSLNEQFF | TGTGCCAGCAGAGAAACTAGCGGGAGTTTGAATGAGCAGTTCTTC
few | NA | TRBJ1-1 | TRBV28 | CASSPLGTGMNTEAFF | TGTGCCAGCAGTCCGCTAGGGACTGGGATGAACACTGAAGCTTTCTTT
once | TRBD2 | TRBJ2-3 | TRBV5-1 | CASSTSGGQDTQYF | TGCGCCAGCAGCACTAGCGGGGGGCAAGATACGCAGTATTTT
NA | TRBD1 | TRBJ1-2 | TRBV7-2 | CASSIPFRGQGPINYGYTF | TGTGCCAGCAGTATTCCCTTCAGGGGACAGGGACCAATTAACTATGGCTACACCTTC
NA | NA | TRBJ2-3 | TRBV28 | CASSSTDTQYF | TGTGCCAGCAGTTCTACAGATACGCAGTATTTT
few | NA | TRBJ1-1 | TRBV5-1 | CASSLVGSGKGTEAFF | TGCGCCAGCAGCTTGGTAGGGTCAGGGAAGGGCACTGAAGCTTTCTTT
NA | TRBD1 | TRBJ2-1 | TRBV2 | CASSRTGGGYEQFF | TGTGCCAGCAGTCGGACAGGGGGCGGTTATGAGCAGTTCTTC
once | NA | TRBJ1-2 | TRBV6-1 | CASSRSEGYGYTF | TGTGCCAGCAGCCGAAGTGAGGGCTATGGCTACACCTTC
once | NA | TRBJ2-6 | TRBV11-2 | CASSRVRANVLTF | TGTGCCAGCAGCCGTGTAAGGGCCAACGTCCTGACTTTC
NA | TRBD1 | TRBJ1-1 | TRBV7-2 | CASSLSGGYTEAFF | TGTGCCAGCAGCTTATCAGGGGGCTACACTGAAGCTTTCTTT
NA | TRBD1 | TRBJ2-1 | TRBV5-5 | CASSSGTGGNIF | TGTGCCAGCAGCTCGGGGACAGGGGGAAACATCTTC
NA | NA | TRBJ1-5 | TRBV6-5 | CASSRDINQPQHF | TGTGCCAGCAGTCGGGACATAAATCAGCCCCAGCATTTT
few | TRBD1 | TRBJ2-1 | TRBV27 | CASSLPLSQGATGEQFF | TGTGCCAGCAGTCTCCCCCTATCCCAGGGGGCAACTGGTGAGCAGTTCTTC
NA | NA | TRBJ2-3 | TRBV11-3 | CASSYGARVRRTQYF | TGTGCCAGCAGCTATGGCGCGAGGGTGCGGAGAACGCAGTATTTT
NA | NA | TRBJ2-2 | TRBV5-8 | CASSPILNTGELFF | TGTGCCAGCAGCCCTATCTTAAACACCGGGGAGCTGTTTTTT
NA | TRBD1 | TRBJ2-7 | TRBV9 | CASSETGGIYEQYF | TGTGCCAGCAGCGAGACAGGGGGTATCTACGAGCAGTACTTC
NA | NA | TRBJ1-2 | TRBV29-1 | CSVEPGQSYGYTF | TGCAGCGTTGAACCTGGACAGAGCTATGGCTACACCTTC
NA | NA | TRBJ1-2 | TRBV7-2 | CASSQAEGRGYTF | TGTGCCAGCAGCCAGGCGGAGGGGAGAGGCTACACCTTC
NA | NA | TRBJ2-2 | TRBV4-3 | CASSERDSGGELFF | TGCGCCAGCAGCGAGAGGGACTCAGGCGGGGAGCTGTTTTTT
NA | NA | TRBJ1-2 | TRBV5-6 | CASSWGGNYGYTF | TGTGCCAGCAGCTGGGGGGGAAACTATGGCTACACCTTC
NA | NA | TRBJ2-2 | TRBV14 | CASSQVIGDTGELFF | TGTGCCAGCAGCCAAGTTATAGGGGACACCGGGGAGCTGTTTTTT
few | NA | TRBJ2-7 | TRBV2 | CASSEPYLQGEKEQYF | TGTGCCAGCAGTGAACCGTACCTCCAGGGCGAGAAGGAGCAGTACTTC